This TCR beta chain was captured in a study of Ad26.COV2.S vaccination and SARS-CoV-2 variants listed by TCRdb under 2021. As for the study more broadly: Donors in the vaccine arm were drawn from COV1001, a phase I-IIa trial of Ad26.COV2.S in healthy adults that was multicentre, randomized, double-blind and placebo-controlled. The TCR-sequenced set comprised around 32 samples: 19 Ad26.COV2.S vaccine recipients, 5 placebo recipients and 8 SARS-CoV-2 convalescent individuals. Investigators did not know the trial group allocation while performing experiments and assessing outcomes. Trial participants were randomized into five groups of five: low-dose or high-dose Ad26.COV2.S given once or twice, or placebo on both occasions. Ad26.COV2.S was administered intramuscularly at 5 x 10^10 or 1 x 10^11 viral particles, either as a single shot or as two shots given 56 days apart. TCRbeta repertoire sequencing served as the tool for gauging how specific and how broad the SARS-CoV-2-reactive T cell receptors were following Ad26.COV2.S vaccination.

A note on this clone: There is no known antigen for this receptor. It has no much larger one-base neighbor in the sample; base qualities were not kept.

This specimen's treatment or condition label, per the study, means: 15 to 20 received Ad26.COV2.S at low or high dose, single or two shots; about 5 received placebo; per-sample allocation not given. For vaccine and placebo recipients, the sequenced repertoires came from samples collected on day 63 after the first injection. Between 29 July and 7 August 2020, Cohort 1b enrolled fewer than 30 adults aged 18-55 years at one site in Boston, USA. As a vaccine, Ad26.COV2.S was a replication-incompetent adenovirus type 26 vector that expressed a prefusion-stabilized SARS-CoV-2 spike protein derived from the original Wuhan strain. V is pared back by 0 bases and J by 9 bases, with 12 bases lying between the germline termini. From cysteine to phenylalanine, the CDR3 is 15 amino acids long. The read is trimmed to its CDR3 DNA, 45 bases read in frame from base 1. CDR1 and CDR2, looked up from the germline V gene, are SGHAT and FQNNGV.

The immunoSEQ Assay was the method used to sequence TCRbeta CDR3 regions. After extraction, genomic DNA underwent amplification by bias-controlled multiplex PCR, followed by high-throughput sequencing. Turning to the authors' computational methods: To quantify the absolute abundance of each unique TCRbeta CDR3 region, sequences were collapsed and filtered. T cell fraction was estimated by normalizing TCRbeta template counts to usable DNA, which was measured by amplifying reference genes present in all nucleated cells. Repertoire TCRs were annotated as SARS-CoV-2-specific when V gene, CDR3 amino acid sequence and J gene were exactly matched to a known reactive TCR set. The reference SARS-CoV-2 TCR set was obtained from MIRA and was filtered for enrichment in COVID-19-positive ImmuneCODE repertoires, whereby public or cross-reactive TCRs were removed. Based on the MIRA antigens, annotated TCRs were further analysed at the level of specific ORF or position within ORF. Breadth was defined as the number of annotated unique rearrangements divided by the total number of unique productive rearrangements, and depth was defined as the summed frequency of the annotated unique rearrangements. TCR breadth was compared between groups using two-sided Wilcoxon rank-sum tests. In its TCRdb copy, this immuneACCESS table keeps in-frame sequences only and misses some clones. Where compared with another copy, unresolved V genes explain less than half of these, and the others have no known cause. For V, J and clone size, that table is used; D and trimming come from the DNA. The sample profile shows approximately 420,000 clones; 88% of them were found once. The top ten hold about 3.6% of the sample.

Study-level results and caveats: Non-spike TCR breadth was comparable between vaccine and placebo recipients, consistent with the vaccine containing only spike. Compared with placebo recipients, Ad26.COV2.S recipients showed higher spike-specific TCR breadth (P = 0.0014). Comparing responses between vaccine doses or regimens was not something the study was powered to do. The authors noted that the TCR breadth and depth analyses may have underestimated total T cell responses. After vaccination, spike-specific CD8+ and CD4+ T cell responses were reported to show substantial breadth.

The chain was built from TRBV11-2 and TRBJ1-6; TRBD1 is perhaps the D gene, given 6 matching bases. This receptor was taken from a person aged 18-60 years who received the Ad26.COV2.S COVID-19 vaccine or a placebo. The material sequenced was peripheral blood, taken in a trial of Ad26.COV2.S vaccine versus placebo. The DNA reads as follows: TGTGCCAGCAGCTTAGACGACCCAGGGGTTTCACCCCTCCACTTT. Its product reads: CASSLDDPGVSPLHF.